This entry lists 25 T cell receptor beta chains sequenced from one sample in a study of T cell responses to AZD1222 COVID-19 vaccine. Here immunoSEQ multiplex PCR was the method, and the copy in TCRdb shows in-frame clones only, minus some. The data hold around 79,000 clones, with 88% observed a single time. Specimen: peripheral blood, collected on day 0 of AZD1222 vaccination. These receptors were obtained from an adult in good health.

This clone was seen a few times. V and J are TRBV3-1 (or the pseudogene TRBV3-2) and TRBJ1-3; D unresolved. Germline assignment: CDR1 LGHDT and CDR2 YNNKEL (reference sequence). This CDR3 region has 14 residues. Trimming stripped 0 bases from V and 0 bases from J, with 3 bases between. The CDR3 region is CASSQDNSGNTIYF. CDR3 coding DNA: TGTGCCAGCAGCCAAGACAACTCTGGAAACACCATATATTTT.

The chain employs TRBV6-5 and TRBJ1-2; 7 nucleotides agree with TRBD1. The junction had 5 bases not matched to a gene; V was cut back by 7 bases and J by 3 bases. CDR3 length: 13 residues. CDR1 is MNHEY and CDR2 is SVGAGI in the germline V gene. CDR3 sequence (DNA): TGTGCCAGCACCGTAGACAGGGACTATGGCTACACCTTC. This translates into CASTVDRDYGYTF.

The gene calls are TRBV27 and TRBJ1-5; D remains ambiguous. Germline V gene sequence: CDR1 MNHEY, CDR2 SMNVEV (reference sequence). CDR3 size: 14 residues. V dropped 5 bases and J dropped 11 bases, with 19 bases sitting between them. The DNA for the CDR3 is TGTGCCAGCAGTCCCACGAGGACCCCAGAGGCCCAGCATTTT. It is translated as CASSPTRTPEAQHF.

The chain couples TRBV11-2 to TRBJ2-7; TRBD2 might be the D (7 bases). V dropped 7 bases and J dropped 6 bases, with 13 bases sitting between them. Germline V gives CDR1 SGHAT, CDR2 FQNNGV. CDR3 length: 12 residues. The CDR3 region is CASTGGRGEQYF. In DNA, the CDR3 is TGTGCCAGCACCGGGGGGCGGGGCGAGCAGTACTTC. Full variable domain (remainder filled in from reference TRBV11-2 and TRBJ2-7): EAGVAQSPRYKIIEKRQSVAFWCNPISGHATLYWYQQILGQGPKLLIQFQNNGVVDDSQLPKDRFSAERLKGVDSTLKIQPAKLEDSAVYLCASTGGRGEQYFGPGTRLTVT.

V usage is TRBV28 and J usage is TRBJ1-2; D gene uncertain. CDR1 is MDHEN, CDR2 SYDVKM, per germline. Trimming pared 5 bases from V and 7 bases from J, leaving 8 bases between. This CDR3 has 11 residues. In DNA form, the CDR3 reads TGTGCCAGCAGTGACAAGGCTGGCTACACCTTC. Encoded protein: CASSDKAGYTF.

J is TRBJ2-5 and V is TRBV5-8, with unresolved D. CDR3 length: 14 residues. The germline gives CDR1 SGHTS, CDR2 YDEGEE. The V end was cut by 2 bases, the J end by 1 base, with 9 bases between. The CDR3 coding sequence is TGTGCCAGCAGCTTTCCAGCGTTCCAAGAGACCCAGTACTTC. Translation gives CASSFPAFQETQYF.

The chain is built from TRBV7-3 and TRBJ2-1; 7 nucleotides align to TRBD1. The V segment lost 5 bases and the J segment 4 bases; nucleotides outside the gene matches: 11. The CDR3 extends over 16 amino acids. Germline V lookup: CDR1 SGHTA, CDR2 FQGTGA. CDR3 coding DNA: TGTGCCAGCAGCCTATACACCGGGACAGATTACAATGAGCAGTTCTTC. Protein product: CASSLYTGTDYNEQFF.

This chain connects TRBV4-1 to TRBJ1-1; D uncertain. From germline, CDR1 is MGHRA and CDR2 YSYEKL. Trimming shortened V by 0 bases and J by 8 bases, and 10 bases separated the two germline ends. The CDR3 loop spans 13 amino acids. The CDR3 bases are TGCGCCAGCAGCCAAGATCAGGCCTTGGAAGCTTTCTTT. This codes for CASSQDQALEAFF.

About this clone: Other DNA sequences of this sample code for an identical CDR3. J is TRBJ1-6 and V is TRBV9; D may be TRBD1 (5 bases). Per the germline V gene, CDR1 is SGDLS and CDR2 is YYNGEE. This CDR3 region has 15 residues. The V end lost 0 bases, the J end lost 1 base, and 5 bases lay between the germline ends. As DNA, the CDR3 is TGTGCCAGCAGCGTAGAGGGGTCCTATAATTCACCCCTCCACTTT. Residues: CASSVEGSYNSPLHF.

This clone was seen only once. The rearrangement uses TRBV5-4 and TRBJ2-7; 7 nucleotides line up with TRBD1. From germline, CDR1 is SGHNT and CDR2 YYREEE (reference sequence). This CDR3 is built from 16 residues. Germline trimming cut 4 bases from V and 0 bases from J; bases unmatched to any gene: 10. CDR3 in DNA: TGTGCCAGCAGCGACTTCCGGGACAGAGGCTCCTACGAGCAGTACTTC. Translating gives CASSDFRDRGSYEQYF.

The CDR3 here is CASSSGGNTEAFF. CDR3 bases: TGTGCCAGCAGTTCCGGGGGGAACACTGAAGCTTTCTTT. This chain connects TRBV27 to TRBJ1-1; perhaps TRBD1 as D (5 bases). CDR3 size: 13 residues. CDR1 MNHEY and CDR2 SMNVEV come from the germline V gene (reference sequence). V dropped 4 bases and J dropped 1 base, with 7 bases sitting between them.

This clone was detected only once. The chain joins TRBV7-9 to TRBJ2-4; D may correspond to TRBD1 or TRBD2 (5 bases each). The CDR3 is 14 amino acids. Looked up from germline, CDR1 is SEHNR and CDR2 is FQNEAQ (reference sequence). Trimming cost V 8 bases and J 9 bases, with 20 bases left between them. In DNA, the CDR3 is TGTGCCAGCGAAGGGACGTCTTCCTCCGGCATTCAGTACTTC. Encoded protein: CASEGTSSSGIQYF. Based on the CDR3 plus reference TRBV7-9 and TRBJ2-4, the full variable domain is DTGVSQNPRHKITKRGQNVTFRCDPISEHNRLYWYRQTLGQGPEFLTYFQNEAQLEKSRLLSDRFSAERPKGSFSTLEIQRTEQGDSAMYLCASEGTSSSGIQYFGAGTRLSVL.

The gene calls are TRBV2 and TRBJ2-1; no clear D. Trimming removed 7 bases at V and 6 bases at J, with 22 bases between. The CDR3 runs 16 residues. CDR1 is SNHLY and CDR2 is FYNNEI in the germline V gene. The CDR3 loop is CASNPLSGEPGNEQFF. The CDR3 region has the DNA TGTGCCAGCAACCCACTGTCAGGAGAACCGGGCAATGAGCAGTTCTTC.

This clone has just one count. The V call is TRBV19, the J call TRBJ1-5, with 8 positions matching TRBD1. This CDR3 region has 17 residues. V trimming: 5 bases; J trimming: 1 base; junction bases outside the gene matches: 10. Germline V gene data show CDR1 as LNHDA and CDR2 as SQIVND (reference sequence). The CDR3 DNA reads as TGTGCCAGTAGTTCAGGGGGCGCGGGATGGAGCAATCAGCCCCAGCATTTT. Translating gives CASSSGGAGWSNQPQHF.

The rearrangement links TRBV6-2 or TRBV6-3 to TRBJ2-7; tentative D call: TRBD1 (7 bases). Germline CDR1 is MNHEY and CDR2 is SVGEGT. The CDR3 has 15 amino acids. Trimming stripped 2 bases from V and 4 bases from J, with 15 bases between. CDR3 in DNA: TGTGCCAGCAGTTACGGAGGGGGCTTCGGGTACGAGCAGTACTTC. Protein: CASSYGGGFGYEQYF.

The sample holds a few counts of this clone. This sequence joins TRBV19 and TRBJ1-2; D not resolved. The V end lost 6 bases, the J end lost 3 bases, and 14 bases lay between the germline ends. CDR1 and CDR2 from the germline V gene are LNHDA and SQIVND (reference sequence). This CDR3 is 14 amino acids long. The DNA of the CDR3 is TGTGCCAGTAGCATCGACGGCAGTGACTATGGCTACACCTTC. This sequence encodes CASSIDGSDYGYTF.

This chain joins TRBV18 and TRBJ1-5; 8 bases are a match to TRBD1. Per the germline V gene, CDR1 is KGHSH and CDR2 is LQKENI. The ends lost 3 bases at V and 1 base at J; junction bases unmatched: 8. This CDR3 comprises 17 residues. Written as DNA, the CDR3 is TGTGCCAGCTCACCCTCTAGGACAGGGTCGAGCAATCAGCCCCAGCATTTT. Encoded protein: CASSPSRTGSSNQPQHF.

The chain recombines TRBV18 with TRBJ1-1; weak D call: TRBD1 (5 bases). The CDR3 consists of 14 residues. From germline, CDR1 is KGHSH and CDR2 LQKENI. V was shortened by 1 base and J by 3 bases, with 9 bases between the two germline ends. This chain's CDR3 is CASSPRQPDTEAFF. The CDR3 DNA reads TGTGCCAGCTCACCACGACAGCCCGACACTGAAGCTTTCTTT.

The chain recombines TRBV25-1 with TRBJ1-3; no firm D call. V was cut by 2 bases and J by 2 bases, with 10 bases left in between. The germline CDR1 and CDR2 sequences are MGHDK and SYGVNS. This CDR3 has 15 residues. The CDR3 DNA reads TGTGCCAGCAGTGAACCCAAGGAAGCTGGAAACACCATATATTTT. The encoded protein is CASSEPKEAGNTIYF.

The rearrangement joins TRBV5-4 to TRBJ1-6, with TRBD1 matching 8 bases. Germline V lookup: CDR1 SGHNT, CDR2 YYREEE (reference sequence). This CDR3 has 15 residues. J lost 6 bases, V lost 4 bases, and 6 bases had no gene match. CDR3 in DNA: TGTGCCAGCAGCAAGACAGGGGCGGGTAATTCACCCCTCCACTTT. This translates into CASSKTGAGNSPLHF.

V gene TRBV19 combines with J gene TRBJ2-7; D is possibly TRBD1 (6 bases). The CDR3 length is 16 residues. V lost 6 bases and J 0 bases, leaving 18 bases between the germline ends. Germline values: CDR1 LNHDA, CDR2 SQIVND (reference sequence). DNA of the CDR3: TGTGCCAGTAGCTCCTCGGGGACACCCAGCTCCTACGAGCAGTACTTC. Translation gives CASSSSGTPSSYEQYF.

The chain is built from TRBV5-4 and TRBJ2-5; 9 nucleotides match TRBD2. The CDR3 loop spans 15 amino acids. Germline trimming cut 0 bases from V and 2 bases from J; bases unmatched to any gene: 2. Germline loops: CDR1 SGHNT, CDR2 YYREEE (reference sequence). The CDR3 DNA sequence: TGTGCCAGCAGCTTGGCTAGCGGGATGCAAGAGACCCAGTACTTC. As protein: CASSLASGMQETQYF.

The rearrangement links TRBV11-2 to TRBJ2-1; 9 positions agree with TRBD2. Trimming took 3 bases from V and 8 from J; bases not matched to a gene: 8. The CDR3 has 15 residues. Germline V lookup: CDR1 SGHAT, CDR2 FQNNGV. DNA of the CDR3: TGTGCCAGCAGCTTGTCGCTAGCGGGGATTGATGAGCAGTTCTTC. Amino acids: CASSLSLAGIDEQFF.

This chain links TRBV27 with TRBJ2-7; possible D gene TRBD2, 6 bases. Trimming left V 6 bases short and J 6 bases short, with 12 bases between. Germline loops: CDR1 MNHEY, CDR2 SMNVEV (reference sequence). This CDR3 is 12 amino acids long. The CDR3 protein is CASSLAAGEQYF. As DNA, the CDR3 is TGTGCCAGCAGCTTAGCGGCTGGCGAGCAGTACTTC.

This chain links TRBV5-1 with TRBJ1-1; D unresolved. The CDR3 loop spans 14 amino acids. Trimming took off 4 bases at V and 2 bases at J, with 12 bases between the two ends. In germline, CDR1 is SGHRS, CDR2 YFSETQ. Here the CDR3 reads CASSASQINTEAFF. For the CDR3, the DNA is TGCGCCAGCAGCGCTTCCCAGATAAACACTGAAGCTTTCTTT. Full variable domain (missing parts from reference TRBV5-1 and TRBJ1-1): KAGVTQTPRYLIKTRGQQVTLSCSPISGHRSVSWYQQTPGQGLQFLFEYFSETQRNKGNFPGRFSGRQFSNSRSEMNVSTLELGDSALYLCASSASQINTEAFFGQGTRLTVV.